These T cell receptor beta chains were read from a single sample in a study of T cell responses to AZD1222 COVID-19 vaccine. The method was immunoSEQ multiplex PCR; TCRdb's version includes in-frame clones alone and lacks a portion of them. The table records over 85,000 clones, 88% of them present only once. The sequenced sample was peripheral blood, obtained on day 0 of AZD1222 vaccination. These receptors were obtained from an adult in good health. CDR3s leave out the opening cysteine and the closing phenylalanine or tryptophan. A D gene is named only where the DNA matches it firmly.

cdr3_aa d_call j_call v_call
ASSLGSGGLSGELF TRBD2 TRBJ2-2 TRBV11-2
SVPVGAGKETQY - TRBJ2-5 TRBV29-1
ASGQARGSYNEQF TRBD1 TRBJ2-1 TRBV19
ASSFTGDTQY - TRBJ2-3 TRBV11-1
ASSLLGTSTYEQY TRBD2 TRBJ2-7 TRBV3-1/TRBV3-2
ASPATGVNTEAF TRBD1 TRBJ1-1 TRBV28
ASRDGYEQY - TRBJ2-7 TRBV6-6
ASAIGKNTEAF - TRBJ1-1 TRBV5-4
ASSQVRDTIY - TRBJ1-3 TRBV3-1/TRBV3-2
ASSLEGGHSNQPQH TRBD1 TRBJ1-5 TRBV5-1
ASSVRGRGDTEAF - TRBJ1-1 TRBV19
SARGSGEQF - TRBJ2-1 TRBV20-1
ASTLIFGNQPQH - TRBJ1-5 TRBV19
ASSKEGRVQPQH - TRBJ1-5 TRBV7-8
ASSLVDYNEQF - TRBJ2-1 TRBV5-1
ASSQQGGFREKLF - TRBJ1-4 TRBV14
ASSEFRGGHSNQPQH - TRBJ1-5 TRBV6-1
ASSHPGRGQGSYNSPLH TRBD1 TRBJ1-6 TRBV7-2
ASSFGQGGGYT TRBD1 TRBJ1-2 TRBV5-1
ASSLQQGNYGYT - TRBJ1-2 TRBV5-5
ASSPRENTGELF - TRBJ2-2 TRBV10-1
ASSESTGYAF - TRBJ1-1 TRBV10-1
ATSDVSGTDTQY - TRBJ2-3 TRBV24-1
ASSLNEKLF - TRBJ1-4 TRBV4-1
ASSVGIGIIAYNEQF - TRBJ2-1 TRBV9
ASSSPHREGHEQY TRBD2 TRBJ2-7 TRBV5-6
ASSVAGGNTDTQY TRBD1 TRBJ2-3 TRBV2
ASSLGQGIAPLH - TRBJ1-6 TRBV7-9
ASSRGQVSGNTIY TRBD1 TRBJ1-3 TRBV2
AWALAGSSGELF - TRBJ2-2 TRBV30
ASSEDRGFVMAF TRBD1 TRBJ1-1 TRBV6-1
ASSLLLGTEAF - TRBJ1-1 TRBV5-8
ASSQDRIRRTNYGYT - TRBJ1-2 TRBV4-1
ASSQDSREQY - TRBJ2-7 TRBV3-1/TRBV3-2
ASDGGTEAF - TRBJ1-1 TRBV19
ASSGLSPEAF - TRBJ1-1 TRBV25-1
ASSAVEARSYEQY - TRBJ2-7 TRBV2
SAGPYNEQF - TRBJ2-1 TRBV20-1
ASSTRDRGRPPLH TRBD1 TRBJ1-6 TRBV19
ASREGMNTEAF - TRBJ1-1 TRBV6-1
ASSYGGTGDGYT TRBD1 TRBJ1-2 TRBV6-5